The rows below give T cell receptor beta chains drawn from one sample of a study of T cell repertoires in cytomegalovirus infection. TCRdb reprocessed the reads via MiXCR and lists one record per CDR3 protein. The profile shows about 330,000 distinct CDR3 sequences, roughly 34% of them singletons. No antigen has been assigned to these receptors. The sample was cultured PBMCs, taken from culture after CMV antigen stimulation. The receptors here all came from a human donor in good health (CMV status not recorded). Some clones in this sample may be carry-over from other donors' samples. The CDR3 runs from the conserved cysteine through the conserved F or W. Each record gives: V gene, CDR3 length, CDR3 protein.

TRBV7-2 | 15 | CASSLTTGSGNTIYF
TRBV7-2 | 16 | CASSWGRAMGPETQYF
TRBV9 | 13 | CASSARDGNTIYF
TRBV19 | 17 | CASERTSGSPFAGELFF
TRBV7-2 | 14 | CASSLQGQGSPLHF
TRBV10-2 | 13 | CASSVGGSWGYTF
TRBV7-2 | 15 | CASSLGTGMNTEAFF
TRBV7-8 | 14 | CASSLEGQGRPKTF
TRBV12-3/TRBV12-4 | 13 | CASSPRTGDEQYF
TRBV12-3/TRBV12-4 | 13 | CASSSGYSTEAFF
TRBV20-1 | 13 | CSATVPRVREQYF
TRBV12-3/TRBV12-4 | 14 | CASRAGGADYGYTF
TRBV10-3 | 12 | CAISEGPGGYTF